A single TCR beta chain is shown here with its context. This entry is derived from a study of blood T cell repertoires in COVID-19. For the study at large: Acute and convalescent COVID-19 samples came from the United States, Italy and Spain. Sample material is recorded as cDNA or gDNA derived from T cells, B-cell-depleted T cells, or PBMCs.

V lost 11 bases and J lost 3; bases outside the gene matches: 10. CDR1 is SNHLY and CDR2 is FYNNEI in the germline V gene. This CDR3 spans 13 amino acids. Authors' processing steps: Estimates of nucleated cell counts were drawn from the amplification of reference gene primers. Clones were read by immunoSEQ multiplex PCR, and TCRdb kept only the in-frame ones, dropping some. V and J calls and clone size are given by that table; D and trimming were obtained from the DNA. The table includes some 140,000 clones, 91% detected once. This sequence originates from a man between 45 and 60 years old with acute or convalescent COVID-19. Sequencing was done on a sample of peripheral blood. The chain employs TRBV2 and TRBJ2-7, with 7 bases matching TRBD2. CDR3 bases: TGTGCCGTAAGGGAGGGCCCCAACTACGAGCAGTACTTC. This sequence encodes CAVREGPNYEQYF.